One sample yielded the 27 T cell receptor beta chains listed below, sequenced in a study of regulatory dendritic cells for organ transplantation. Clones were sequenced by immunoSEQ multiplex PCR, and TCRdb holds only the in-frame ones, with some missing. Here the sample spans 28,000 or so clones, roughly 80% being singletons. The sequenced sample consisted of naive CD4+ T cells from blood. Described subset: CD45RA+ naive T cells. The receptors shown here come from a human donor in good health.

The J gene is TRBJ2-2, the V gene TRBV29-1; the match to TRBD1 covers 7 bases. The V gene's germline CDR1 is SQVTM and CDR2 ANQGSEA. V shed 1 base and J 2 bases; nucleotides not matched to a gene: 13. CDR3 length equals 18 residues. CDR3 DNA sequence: TGCAGCGTTGAAGGGGTAGGGGGCTATACGCGAAACACCGGGGAGCTGTTTTTT. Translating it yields CSVEGVGGYTRNTGELFF.

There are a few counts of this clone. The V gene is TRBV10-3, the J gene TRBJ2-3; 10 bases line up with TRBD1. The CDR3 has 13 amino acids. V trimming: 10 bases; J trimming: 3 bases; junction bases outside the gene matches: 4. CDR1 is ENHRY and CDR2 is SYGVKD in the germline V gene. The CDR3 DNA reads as TGTGCCAGTGGGACAGGGGAGACAGATACGCAGTATTTT. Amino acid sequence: CASGTGETDTQYF.

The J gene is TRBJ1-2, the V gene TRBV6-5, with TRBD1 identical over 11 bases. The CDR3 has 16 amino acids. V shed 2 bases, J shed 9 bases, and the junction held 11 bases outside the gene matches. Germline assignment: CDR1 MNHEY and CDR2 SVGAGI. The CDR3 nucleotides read TGTGCCAGCAGTTACCGACCCTCCGGGACAGGGGGAAGCTACACCTTC. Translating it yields CASSYRPSGTGGSYTF.

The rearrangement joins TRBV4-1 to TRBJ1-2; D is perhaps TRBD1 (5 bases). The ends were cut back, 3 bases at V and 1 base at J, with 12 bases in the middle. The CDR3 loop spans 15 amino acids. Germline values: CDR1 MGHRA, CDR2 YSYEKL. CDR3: CASSQGPDSNYGYTF. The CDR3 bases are TGCGCCAGCAGCCAGGGGCCAGACAGTAACTATGGCTACACCTTC.

The CDR3 reads CASSTQGYEQYF. DNA for the CDR3: TGTGCCAGCAGCACCCAGGGGTACGAGCAGTACTTC. The J gene is TRBJ2-7, the V gene TRBV5-6; D may be TRBD1 (6 bases). V dropped 4 bases and J dropped 4 bases, with 9 bases sitting between them. Per germline, CDR1 SGHDT and CDR2 YYEEEE. This CDR3 spans 12 amino acids.

The CDR3 loop reads CASGGQGNTIYF. The CDR3 nucleotides are TGTGCCAGCGGAGGCCAGGGGAACACCATATATTTT. The V gene is TRBV2, the J gene TRBJ1-3; TRBD1 might be the D (6 bases). This CDR3 is built from 12 residues. The V end was cut by 8 bases, the J end by 7 bases, with 12 bases between. Germline V gives CDR1 SNHLY, CDR2 FYNNEI.

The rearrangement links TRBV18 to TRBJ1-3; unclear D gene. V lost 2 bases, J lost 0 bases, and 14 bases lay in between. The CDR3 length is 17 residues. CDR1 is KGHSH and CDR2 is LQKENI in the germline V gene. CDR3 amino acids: CASSPYMEGSSGNTIYF. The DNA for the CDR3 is TGTGCCAGCTCACCATATATGGAGGGAAGCTCTGGAAACACCATATATTTT.

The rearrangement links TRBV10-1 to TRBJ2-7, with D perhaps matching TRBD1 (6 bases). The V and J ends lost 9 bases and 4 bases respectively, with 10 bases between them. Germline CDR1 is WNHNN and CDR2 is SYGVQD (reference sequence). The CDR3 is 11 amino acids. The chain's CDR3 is CARHREYEQYF. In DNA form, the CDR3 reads TGCGCCAGGCACAGGGAGTACGAGCAGTACTTC.

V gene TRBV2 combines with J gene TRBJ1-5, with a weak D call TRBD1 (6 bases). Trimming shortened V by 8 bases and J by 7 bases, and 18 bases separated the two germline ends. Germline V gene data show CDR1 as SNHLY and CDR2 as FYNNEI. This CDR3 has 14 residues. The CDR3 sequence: CASSSQGMGQPQHF. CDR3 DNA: TGTGCCAGCTCTTCGCAGGGGATGGGCCAGCCCCAGCATTTT.

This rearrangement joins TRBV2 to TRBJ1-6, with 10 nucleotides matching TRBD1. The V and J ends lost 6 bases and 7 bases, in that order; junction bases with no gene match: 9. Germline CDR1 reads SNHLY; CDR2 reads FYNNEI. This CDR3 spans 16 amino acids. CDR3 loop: CASSPGTGVMNSPLHF. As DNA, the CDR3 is TGTGCCAGCAGCCCCGGGACAGGGGTGATGAATTCACCCCTCCACTTT.

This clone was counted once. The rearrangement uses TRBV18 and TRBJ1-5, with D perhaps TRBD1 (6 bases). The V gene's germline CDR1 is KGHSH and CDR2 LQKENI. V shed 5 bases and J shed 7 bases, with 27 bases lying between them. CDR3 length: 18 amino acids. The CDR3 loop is CASSSNTGSGPGGQPQHF. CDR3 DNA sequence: TGTGCCAGCTCATCGAACACAGGGAGTGGGCCAGGTGGGCAGCCCCAGCATTTT.

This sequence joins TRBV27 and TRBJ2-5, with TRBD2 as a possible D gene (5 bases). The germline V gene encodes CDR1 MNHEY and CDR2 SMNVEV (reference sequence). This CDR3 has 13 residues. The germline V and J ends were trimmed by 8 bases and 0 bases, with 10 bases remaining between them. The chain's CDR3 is CASGGHNQETQYF. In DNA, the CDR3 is TGTGCCAGCGGCGGGCACAACCAAGAGACCCAGTACTTC.

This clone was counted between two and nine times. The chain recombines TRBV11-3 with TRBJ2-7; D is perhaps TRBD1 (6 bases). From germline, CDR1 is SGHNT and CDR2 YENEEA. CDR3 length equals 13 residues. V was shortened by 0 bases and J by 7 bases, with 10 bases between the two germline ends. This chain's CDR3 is CASSLDRGWEQYF. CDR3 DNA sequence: TGTGCCAGCAGCTTAGACAGGGGTTGGGAGCAGTACTTC.

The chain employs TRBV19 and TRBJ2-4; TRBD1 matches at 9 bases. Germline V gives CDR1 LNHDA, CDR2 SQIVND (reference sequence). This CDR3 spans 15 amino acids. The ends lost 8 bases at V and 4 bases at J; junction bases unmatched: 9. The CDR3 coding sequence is TGTGCCAGTTCCCCGGACAGGGGATTTAAAAACATTCAGTACTTC. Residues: CASSPDRGFKNIQYF.

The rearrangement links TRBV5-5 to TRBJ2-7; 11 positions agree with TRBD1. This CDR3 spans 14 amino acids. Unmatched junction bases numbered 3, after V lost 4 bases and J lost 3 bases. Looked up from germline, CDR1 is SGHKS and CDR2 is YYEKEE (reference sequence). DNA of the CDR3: TGTGCCAGCAGCCGGACAGGGGGCAACTACGAGCAGTACTTC. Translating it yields CASSRTGGNYEQYF.

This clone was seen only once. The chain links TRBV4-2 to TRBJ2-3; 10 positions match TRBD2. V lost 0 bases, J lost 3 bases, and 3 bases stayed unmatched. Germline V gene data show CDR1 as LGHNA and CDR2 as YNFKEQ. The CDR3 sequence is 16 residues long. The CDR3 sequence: CASSQELAGKTDTQYF. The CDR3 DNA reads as TGTGCCAGCAGCCAAGAACTAGCGGGGAAGACAGATACGCAGTATTTT.

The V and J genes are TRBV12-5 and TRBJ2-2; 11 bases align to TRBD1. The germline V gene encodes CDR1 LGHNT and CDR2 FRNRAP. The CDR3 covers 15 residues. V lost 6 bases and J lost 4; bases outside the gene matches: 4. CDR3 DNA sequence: TGTGCTAGTGGCCCGGGACAGGGGGGCACCGGGGAGCTGTTTTTT. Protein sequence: CASGPGQGGTGELFF.

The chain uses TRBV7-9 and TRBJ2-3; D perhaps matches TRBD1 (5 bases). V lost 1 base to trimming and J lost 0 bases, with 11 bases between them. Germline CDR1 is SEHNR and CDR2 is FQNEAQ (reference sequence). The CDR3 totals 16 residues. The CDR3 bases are TGTGCCAGCAGCTTAGGGAGACAGACTAGCACAGATACGCAGTATTTT. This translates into CASSLGRQTSTDTQYF.

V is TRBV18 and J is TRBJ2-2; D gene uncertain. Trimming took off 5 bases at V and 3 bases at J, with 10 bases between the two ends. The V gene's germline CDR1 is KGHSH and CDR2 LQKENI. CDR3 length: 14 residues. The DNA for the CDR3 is TGTGCCAGCTCAGAATCTACGGACACCGGGGAGCTGTTTTTT. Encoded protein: CASSESTDTGELFF.

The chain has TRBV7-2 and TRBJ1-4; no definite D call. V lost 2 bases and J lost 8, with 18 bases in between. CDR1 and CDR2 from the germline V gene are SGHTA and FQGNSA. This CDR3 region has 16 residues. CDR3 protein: CASSLTGAARREKLFF. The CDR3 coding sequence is TGTGCCAGCAGCTTAACCGGAGCAGCGCGGAGGGAAAAACTGTTTTTT.

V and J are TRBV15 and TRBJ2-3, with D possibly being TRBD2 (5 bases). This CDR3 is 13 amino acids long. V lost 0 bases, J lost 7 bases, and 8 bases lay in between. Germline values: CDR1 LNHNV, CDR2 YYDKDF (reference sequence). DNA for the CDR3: TGTGCCACCAGCAGAGATCGGGAAAATACGCAGTATTTT. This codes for CATSRDRENTQYF.

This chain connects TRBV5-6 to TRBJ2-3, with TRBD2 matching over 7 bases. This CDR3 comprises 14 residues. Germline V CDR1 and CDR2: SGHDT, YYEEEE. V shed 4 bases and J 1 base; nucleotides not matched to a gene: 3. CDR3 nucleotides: TGTGCCAGCAGCGGGGGGGTGGGCACAGATACGCAGTATTTT. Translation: CASSGGVGTDTQYF.

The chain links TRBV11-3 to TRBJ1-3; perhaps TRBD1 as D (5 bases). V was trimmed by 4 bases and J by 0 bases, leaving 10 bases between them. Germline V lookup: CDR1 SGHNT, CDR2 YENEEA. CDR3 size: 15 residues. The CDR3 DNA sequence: TGTGCCAGCAGCTCACAGGTTACCTCTGGAAACACCATATATTTT. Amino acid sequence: CASSSQVTSGNTIYF.

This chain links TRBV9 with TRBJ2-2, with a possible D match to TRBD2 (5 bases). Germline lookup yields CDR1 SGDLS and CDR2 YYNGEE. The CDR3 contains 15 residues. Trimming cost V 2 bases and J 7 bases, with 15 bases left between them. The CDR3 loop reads CASSVYSGPGGELFF. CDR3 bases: TGTGCCAGCAGCGTCTACAGCGGCCCGGGCGGGGAGCTGTTTTTT.

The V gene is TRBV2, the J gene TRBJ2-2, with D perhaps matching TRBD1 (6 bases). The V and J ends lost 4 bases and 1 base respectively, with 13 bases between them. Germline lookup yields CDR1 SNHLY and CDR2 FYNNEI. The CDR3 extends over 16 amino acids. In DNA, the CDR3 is TGTGCCAGCAGTGCTACCGGGACAAGGAACACCGGGGAGCTGTTTTTT. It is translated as CASSATGTRNTGELFF.

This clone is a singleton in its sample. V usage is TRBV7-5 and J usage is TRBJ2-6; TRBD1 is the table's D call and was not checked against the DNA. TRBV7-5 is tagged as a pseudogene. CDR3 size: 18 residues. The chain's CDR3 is CARSPRDRGPRGANVLTF. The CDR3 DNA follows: TGTGCCAGAAGCCCACGGGACAGGGGGCCGAGGGGGGCCAACGTCCTGACTTTC.

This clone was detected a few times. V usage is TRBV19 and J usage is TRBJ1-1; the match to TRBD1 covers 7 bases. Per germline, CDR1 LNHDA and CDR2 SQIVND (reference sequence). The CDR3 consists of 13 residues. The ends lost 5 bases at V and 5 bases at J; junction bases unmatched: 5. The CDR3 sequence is CASSEAGGTEAFF. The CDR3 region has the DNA TGTGCCAGTAGTGAGGCAGGGGGTACTGAAGCTTTCTTT. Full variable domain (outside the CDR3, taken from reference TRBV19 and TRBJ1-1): DGGITQSPKYLFRKEGQNVTLSCEQNLNHDAMYWYRQDPGQGLRLIYYSQIVNDFQKGDIAEGYSVSREKKESFPLTVTSAQKNPTAFYLCASSEAGGTEAFFGQGTRLTVV.